Presented here are 8 T cell receptor beta chains from one specimen sequenced in a study of blood T cell repertoires in COVID-19. Data came from immunoSEQ multiplex PCR; TCRdb stores just in-frame clones and leaves some out. The sample includes some 41,000 clones, approximately 81% of them seen just once. Sample: peripheral blood. The origin of the receptors is a woman aged 70-85 years with acute or convalescent COVID-19.

The rearrangement joins TRBV6-6 to TRBJ1-5; D perhaps matches TRBD1 (6 bases). Germline values: CDR1 MNHNY, CDR2 SVGAGI (reference sequence). V gave up 8 bases and J gave up 4 bases, with 15 bases separating them. The CDR3 spans 14 residues. The CDR3 DNA follows: TGTGCCAGCCATAACAGGGTTCGGAATCAGCCCCAGCATTTT. It specifies CASHNRVRNQPQHF.

This clone came up a few times. The chain links TRBV5-1 to TRBJ2-3; no definite D call. V lost 2 bases and J lost 0, with 7 bases in between. This CDR3 spans 14 amino acids. CDR1 and CDR2 (germline): SGHRS, YFSETQ. The DNA of the CDR3 is TGCGCCAGCAGCTTCGTGTCTAGCACAGATACGCAGTATTTT. It translates to CASSFVSSTDTQYF.

This clone was recorded once. The rearrangement uses TRBV2 and TRBJ1-4; D is unclear. The CDR3 contains 15 residues. V lost 3 bases and J lost 3, with 11 bases in between. Germline CDR1 and CDR2: SNHLY and FYNNEI. CDR3 DNA: TGTGCCAGCAGTGACGGGAGCGCGGCTAATGAAAAACTGTTTTTT. It is translated as CASSDGSAANEKLFF.

The chain combines TRBV10-2 with TRBJ2-7; TRBD2 aligns across 12 bases. The trim removed 3 bases at V and 2 bases at J, leaving 2 bases unmatched. Germline lookup yields CDR1 WSHSY and CDR2 SAAADI. The CDR3 runs to 15 residues. CDR3 in amino acids: CASSEWTSGAYEQYF. In nucleotides, the CDR3 is TGCGCCAGCAGTGAATGGACTAGCGGGGCCTACGAGCAGTACTTC.

The V call is TRBV4-1, the J call TRBJ1-4; the match to TRBD1 covers 7 bases. The CDR3 covers 16 residues. The germline V gene encodes CDR1 MGHRA and CDR2 YSYEKL. The trim removed 5 bases at V and 3 bases at J, leaving 9 bases unmatched. CDR3 sequence: CASSSQRQGSNEKLFF. CDR3 bases: TGCGCCAGCAGCTCACAAAGACAGGGCTCTAATGAAAAACTGTTTTTT.

This chain joins TRBV25-1 and TRBJ1-5; D unclear. Trimming removed 3 bases from V and 2 bases from J, with 5 bases in between. The germline V gene has CDR1 MGHDK and CDR2 SYGVNS. This CDR3 contains 13 residues. Written as DNA, the CDR3 is TGTGCCAGCAGTGACCAGGGCAATCAGCCCCAGCATTTT. Amino acid sequence: CASSDQGNQPQHF.

The chain joins TRBV3-1 (or the pseudogene TRBV3-2) to TRBJ2-5; 13 bases line up with TRBD2. The CDR3 has 17 amino acids. Germline CDR1 reads LGHDT; CDR2 reads YNNKEL (reference sequence). Trimming removed 4 bases from V and 5 bases from J; junction bases left unmatched: 10. CDR3 residues: CASSPWTSGRPWETQYF. CDR3 nucleotides: TGTGCCAGCAGCCCTTGGACTAGCGGGAGACCGTGGGAGACCCAGTACTTC.

This chain links TRBV7-8 with TRBJ2-1; 9 bases map to TRBD2. The germline CDR1 and CDR2 sequences are SGHVS and FQNEAQ. The CDR3 covers 14 residues. With V trimmed by 5 bases and J by 15 bases, 14 bases remained unmatched. The CDR3 nucleotides read TGTGCCAGCAGCCCATTCAGCGTAGCGGGAGTAGGGTTCTTC. It translates to CASSPFSVAGVGFF.